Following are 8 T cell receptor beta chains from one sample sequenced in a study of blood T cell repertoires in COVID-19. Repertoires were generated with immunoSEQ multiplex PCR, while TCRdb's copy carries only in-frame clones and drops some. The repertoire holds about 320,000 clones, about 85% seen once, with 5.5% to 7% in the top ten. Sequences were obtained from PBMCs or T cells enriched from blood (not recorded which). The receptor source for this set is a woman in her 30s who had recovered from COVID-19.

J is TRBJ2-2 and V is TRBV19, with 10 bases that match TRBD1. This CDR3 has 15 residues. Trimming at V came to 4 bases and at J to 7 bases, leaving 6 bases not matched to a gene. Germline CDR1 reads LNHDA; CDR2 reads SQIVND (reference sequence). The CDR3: CASSTRTGGFGELFF. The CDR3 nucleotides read TGTGCCAGTAGTACTCGGACAGGGGGTTTCGGGGAGCTGTTTTTT.

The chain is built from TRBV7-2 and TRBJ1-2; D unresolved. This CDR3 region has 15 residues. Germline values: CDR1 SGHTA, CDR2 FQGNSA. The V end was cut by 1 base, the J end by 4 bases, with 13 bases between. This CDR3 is CASSLVGSGAYGYTF. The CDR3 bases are TGTGCCAGCAGCTTAGTAGGTTCTGGAGCCTATGGCTACACCTTC.

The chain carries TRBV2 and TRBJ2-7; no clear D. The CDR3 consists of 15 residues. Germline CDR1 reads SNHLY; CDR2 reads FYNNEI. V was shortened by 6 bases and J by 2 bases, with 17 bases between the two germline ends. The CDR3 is CASSLRLDYTYEQYF. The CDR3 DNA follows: TGTGCCAGCAGCCTGCGACTGGATTATACCTACGAGCAGTACTTC.

CDR3 amino acids: CASSAGLEGQGEKLFF. CDR3 nucleotide sequence: TGTGCCAGCAGCGCCGGCCTAGAAGGCCAAGGTGAAAAACTGTTTTTT. The chain links TRBV9 to TRBJ1-4; D unresolved. Trimming removed 3 bases at V and 7 bases at J, with 19 bases between. The CDR3 runs to 16 residues. Looked up from germline, CDR1 is SGDLS and CDR2 is YYNGEE.

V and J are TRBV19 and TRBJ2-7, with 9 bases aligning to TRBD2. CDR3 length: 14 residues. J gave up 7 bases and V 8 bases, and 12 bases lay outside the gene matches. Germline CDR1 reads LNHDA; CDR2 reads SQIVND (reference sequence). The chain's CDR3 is CASSWRGGPREQYF. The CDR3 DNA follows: TGTGCCAGTTCGTGGCGGGGGGGCCCAAGGGAGCAGTACTTC.

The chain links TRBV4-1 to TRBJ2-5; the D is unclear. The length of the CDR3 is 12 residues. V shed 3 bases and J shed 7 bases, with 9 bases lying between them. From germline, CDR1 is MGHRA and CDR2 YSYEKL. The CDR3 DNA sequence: TGCGCCAGCAGCCACCCCCTTTCGACCCAGTACTTC. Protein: CASSHPLSTQYF.

CDR3 sequence reads: CASRLLSSYEQYF. Here the CDR3 DNA reads TGCGCCAGCAGACTCCTTAGCTCCTACGAGCAGTACTTC. The J gene is TRBJ2-7, the V gene TRBV5-1; D uncertain. Per germline, CDR1 SGHRS and CDR2 YFSETQ. V was shortened by 5 bases and J by 0 bases, with 9 bases between the two germline ends. CDR3 size: 13 residues. The whole variable domain, filled in from reference TRBV5-1 and TRBJ2-7, reads KAGVTQTPRYLIKTRGQQVTLSCSPISGHRSVSWYQQTPGQGLQFLFEYFSETQRNKGNFPGRFSGRQFSNSRSEMNVSTLELGDSALYLCASRLLSSYEQYFGPGTRLTVT.

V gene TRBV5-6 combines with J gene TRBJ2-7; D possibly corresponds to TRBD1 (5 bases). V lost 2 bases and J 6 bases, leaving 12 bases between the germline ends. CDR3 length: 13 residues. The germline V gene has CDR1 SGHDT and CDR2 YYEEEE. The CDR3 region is CASSFRGWGEQYF. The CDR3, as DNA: TGTGCCAGCAGCTTTAGGGGTTGGGGCGAGCAGTACTTC.